A single sample gave rise to the 2 T cell receptor beta chains below, sequenced in a study of blood T cell repertoires in COVID-19. TCRdb's table, derived via immunoSEQ multiplex PCR, lists solely in-frame clones and lacks some. Seen here are over 150,000 clones, 65% to 85% observed once, and the top ten hold approximately 3%. Material: PBMCs or T cells enriched from blood (not recorded which). Receptor source: a woman in her thirties who had recovered from COVID-19.

This clone was found once. The gene calls are TRBV28 and TRBJ1-5; D call uncertain. V was shortened by 7 bases and J by 4 bases, with 8 bases between the two germline ends. The germline CDR1 and CDR2 sequences are MDHEN and SYDVKM. This CDR3 has 12 residues. CDR3 DNA sequence: TGTGCCAGCACCCCGAGGAATCAGCCCCAGCATTTT. Translated: CASTPRNQPQHF.

V and J are TRBV5-6 and TRBJ2-7, with D maybe TRBD2 (5 bases). The CDR3 covers 13 residues. Per germline, CDR1 SGHDT and CDR2 YYEEEE. V was cut by 4 bases and J by 0 bases, with 8 bases left in between. In DNA form, the CDR3 reads TGTGCCAGCAGCGAGGGAAACTCCTACGAGCAGTACGTC. Protein sequence: CASSEGNSYEQYV.